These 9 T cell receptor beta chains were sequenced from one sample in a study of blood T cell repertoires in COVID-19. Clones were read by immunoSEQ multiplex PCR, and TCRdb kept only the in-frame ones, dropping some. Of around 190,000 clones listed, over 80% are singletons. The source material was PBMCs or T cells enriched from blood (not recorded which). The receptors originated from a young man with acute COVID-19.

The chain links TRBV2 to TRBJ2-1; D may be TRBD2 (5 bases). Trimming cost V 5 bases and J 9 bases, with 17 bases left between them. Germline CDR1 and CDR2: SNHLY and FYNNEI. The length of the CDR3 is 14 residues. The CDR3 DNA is TGTGCCAGCAGTTTCCAACCCGCGGGCGCTGAGCAGTTCTTC. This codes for CASSFQPAGAEQFF.

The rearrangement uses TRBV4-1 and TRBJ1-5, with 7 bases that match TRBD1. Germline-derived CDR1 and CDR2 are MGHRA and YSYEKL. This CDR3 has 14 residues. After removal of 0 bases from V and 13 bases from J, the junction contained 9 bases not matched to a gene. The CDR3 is CASSQEIGRGPQHF. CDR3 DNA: TGCGCCAGCAGCCAAGAAATCGGGAGGGGGCCTCAGCATTTT.

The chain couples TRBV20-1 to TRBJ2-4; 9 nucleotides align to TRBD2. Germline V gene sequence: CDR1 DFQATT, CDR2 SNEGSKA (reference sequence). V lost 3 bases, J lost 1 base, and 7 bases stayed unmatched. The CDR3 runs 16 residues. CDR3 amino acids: CSASPGLASAKNIQYF. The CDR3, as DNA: TGCAGTGCTAGTCCCGGACTAGCGTCGGCCAAAAACATTCAGTACTTC.

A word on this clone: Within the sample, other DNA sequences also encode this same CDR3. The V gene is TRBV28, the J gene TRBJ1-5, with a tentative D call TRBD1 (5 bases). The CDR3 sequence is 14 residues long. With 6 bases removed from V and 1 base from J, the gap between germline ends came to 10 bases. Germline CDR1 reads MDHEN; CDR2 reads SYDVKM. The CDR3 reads CASSGGNSNQPQHF. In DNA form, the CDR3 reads TGTGCCAGCAGCGGGGGTAACAGCAATCAGCCCCAGCATTTT.

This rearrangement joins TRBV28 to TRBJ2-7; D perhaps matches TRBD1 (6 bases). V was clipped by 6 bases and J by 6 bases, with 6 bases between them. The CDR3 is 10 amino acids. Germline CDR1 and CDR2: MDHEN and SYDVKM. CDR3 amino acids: CASRGGEQYF. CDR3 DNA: TGTGCCAGCAGAGGGGGCGAGCAGTACTTC.

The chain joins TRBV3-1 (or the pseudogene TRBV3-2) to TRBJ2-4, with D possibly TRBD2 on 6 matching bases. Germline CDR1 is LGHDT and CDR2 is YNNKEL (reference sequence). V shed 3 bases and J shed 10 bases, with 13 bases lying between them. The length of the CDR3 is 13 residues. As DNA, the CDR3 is TGTGCCAGCAGCCAGACATTCGGGGGTATTCAGTACTTC. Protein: CASSQTFGGIQYF.

The CDR3 region has the DNA TGTGCCAGCACCGGACGGGCGTTAGGGGATGAGCAGTTCTTC. This encodes CASTGRALGDEQFF. The V and J genes are TRBV27 and TRBJ2-1, with D tentatively TRBD1 (5 bases). Trimming left V 7 bases short and J 8 bases short, with 18 bases between. The CDR3 is 14 amino acids. Germline V CDR1 and CDR2: MNHEY, SMNVEV (reference sequence).

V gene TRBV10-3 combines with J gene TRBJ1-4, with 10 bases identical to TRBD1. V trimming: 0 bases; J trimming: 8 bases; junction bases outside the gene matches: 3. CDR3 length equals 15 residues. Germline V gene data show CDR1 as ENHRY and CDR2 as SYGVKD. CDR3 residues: CAISESTGGGEKLFF. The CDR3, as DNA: TGTGCCATCAGTGAGTCGACAGGGGGCGGAGAAAAACTGTTTTTT.

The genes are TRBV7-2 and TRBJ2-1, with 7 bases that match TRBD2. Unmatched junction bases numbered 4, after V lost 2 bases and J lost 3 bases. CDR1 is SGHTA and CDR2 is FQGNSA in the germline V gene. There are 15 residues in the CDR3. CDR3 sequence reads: CASSLQPSGYNEQFF. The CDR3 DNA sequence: TGTGCCAGCAGCTTACAGCCTAGCGGCTACAATGAGCAGTTCTTC.